This T cell receptor (beta chain) was recovered during a study of blood T cell repertoires in COVID-19 (dated by TCRdb to about 2020). Some background on the complete study: Samples covering the acute and convalescent phases of COVID-19 were provided by collaborators in the United States, Italy and Spain. The prospective study material was composed of cDNA or gDNA derived from T cells, B-cell-depleted T cells, or PBMCs. Deeply sampled blood TCRbeta repertoires from subjects exposed to, actively infected with, or recovered from COVID-19 were included in the dataset. A freely available public database, intended as a resource for researchers studying the immune response to SARS-CoV-2, is where the repertoires were released. The samples were drawn from two sources: the first 160 participants of the ongoing ImmuneRACE study, and 950 to 1,500 subjects contributed by 6 global collaborators. The sample metadata nearly always contained a de-identified subject ID, COVID-19 status, age in years and sex. Where available, HLA class I and class II types were obtained from metadata supplied by the sample provider rather than from assay-based typing.

Results and caveats for the whole study, not just this receptor: The quantity of clinical and demographic metadata differed by source and by participant and was supplied without curation.

Collaborating institutions collected whole blood in K2EDTA tubes following their own protocols. For TCRbeta analysis, collaborator samples were shipped as frozen whole blood, as isolated PBMCs, or as DNA extracted from either sample type. The immunoSEQ Assay, a bias-controlled multiplex PCR, was used to amplify TCRbeta CDR3 regions from genomic DNA. Turning to the authors' computational methods: Nucleated cell counts per sample were estimated from amplification of reference gene primers within the assay. Sequence reads were collapsed and filtered to measure the absolute abundance of every unique TCRbeta CDR3 rearrangement. For each sample, productive Simpson clonality was calculated as the square root of Simpson's diversity index over productive rearrangements. In its TCRdb copy, this immuneACCESS table keeps in-frame sequences only and misses some clones. Where compared with another copy, unresolved V genes explain less than half of these, and the others have no known cause. The DNA gave D and trimming, while V, J and clone size come from that table. In all, the sample holds under 300,000 clones, and approximately 87% of those were seen once. The ten biggest clones cover about 5.9% of the sample.

In the case of this clone: The target of this receptor is not known. The sample holds no much larger clone one base away, and base qualities are not on file.

The sample comprised peripheral blood. The TCR sequence derives from a man aged 60-69 years with acute or convalescent COVID-19.

DNA sequence: TGTGCCAGTAGTATAAGGCCTCGGGATGATGAGCAGTTCTTC. Its translation is CASSIRPRDDEQFF. Recombination joined TRBV19 with TRBJ2-1; TRBD2 is a possible D gene, resting on 5 matching bases. CDR1 and CDR2, per the germline V gene (reference sequence), are LNHDA and SQIVND. V lost 2 bases and J lost 8 bases; the stretch between them is 13 bases long. Including cysteine and phenylalanine, the CDR3 has 14 amino acids. Here the CDR3 DNA is all that survives: 42 bases in frame from base 1.